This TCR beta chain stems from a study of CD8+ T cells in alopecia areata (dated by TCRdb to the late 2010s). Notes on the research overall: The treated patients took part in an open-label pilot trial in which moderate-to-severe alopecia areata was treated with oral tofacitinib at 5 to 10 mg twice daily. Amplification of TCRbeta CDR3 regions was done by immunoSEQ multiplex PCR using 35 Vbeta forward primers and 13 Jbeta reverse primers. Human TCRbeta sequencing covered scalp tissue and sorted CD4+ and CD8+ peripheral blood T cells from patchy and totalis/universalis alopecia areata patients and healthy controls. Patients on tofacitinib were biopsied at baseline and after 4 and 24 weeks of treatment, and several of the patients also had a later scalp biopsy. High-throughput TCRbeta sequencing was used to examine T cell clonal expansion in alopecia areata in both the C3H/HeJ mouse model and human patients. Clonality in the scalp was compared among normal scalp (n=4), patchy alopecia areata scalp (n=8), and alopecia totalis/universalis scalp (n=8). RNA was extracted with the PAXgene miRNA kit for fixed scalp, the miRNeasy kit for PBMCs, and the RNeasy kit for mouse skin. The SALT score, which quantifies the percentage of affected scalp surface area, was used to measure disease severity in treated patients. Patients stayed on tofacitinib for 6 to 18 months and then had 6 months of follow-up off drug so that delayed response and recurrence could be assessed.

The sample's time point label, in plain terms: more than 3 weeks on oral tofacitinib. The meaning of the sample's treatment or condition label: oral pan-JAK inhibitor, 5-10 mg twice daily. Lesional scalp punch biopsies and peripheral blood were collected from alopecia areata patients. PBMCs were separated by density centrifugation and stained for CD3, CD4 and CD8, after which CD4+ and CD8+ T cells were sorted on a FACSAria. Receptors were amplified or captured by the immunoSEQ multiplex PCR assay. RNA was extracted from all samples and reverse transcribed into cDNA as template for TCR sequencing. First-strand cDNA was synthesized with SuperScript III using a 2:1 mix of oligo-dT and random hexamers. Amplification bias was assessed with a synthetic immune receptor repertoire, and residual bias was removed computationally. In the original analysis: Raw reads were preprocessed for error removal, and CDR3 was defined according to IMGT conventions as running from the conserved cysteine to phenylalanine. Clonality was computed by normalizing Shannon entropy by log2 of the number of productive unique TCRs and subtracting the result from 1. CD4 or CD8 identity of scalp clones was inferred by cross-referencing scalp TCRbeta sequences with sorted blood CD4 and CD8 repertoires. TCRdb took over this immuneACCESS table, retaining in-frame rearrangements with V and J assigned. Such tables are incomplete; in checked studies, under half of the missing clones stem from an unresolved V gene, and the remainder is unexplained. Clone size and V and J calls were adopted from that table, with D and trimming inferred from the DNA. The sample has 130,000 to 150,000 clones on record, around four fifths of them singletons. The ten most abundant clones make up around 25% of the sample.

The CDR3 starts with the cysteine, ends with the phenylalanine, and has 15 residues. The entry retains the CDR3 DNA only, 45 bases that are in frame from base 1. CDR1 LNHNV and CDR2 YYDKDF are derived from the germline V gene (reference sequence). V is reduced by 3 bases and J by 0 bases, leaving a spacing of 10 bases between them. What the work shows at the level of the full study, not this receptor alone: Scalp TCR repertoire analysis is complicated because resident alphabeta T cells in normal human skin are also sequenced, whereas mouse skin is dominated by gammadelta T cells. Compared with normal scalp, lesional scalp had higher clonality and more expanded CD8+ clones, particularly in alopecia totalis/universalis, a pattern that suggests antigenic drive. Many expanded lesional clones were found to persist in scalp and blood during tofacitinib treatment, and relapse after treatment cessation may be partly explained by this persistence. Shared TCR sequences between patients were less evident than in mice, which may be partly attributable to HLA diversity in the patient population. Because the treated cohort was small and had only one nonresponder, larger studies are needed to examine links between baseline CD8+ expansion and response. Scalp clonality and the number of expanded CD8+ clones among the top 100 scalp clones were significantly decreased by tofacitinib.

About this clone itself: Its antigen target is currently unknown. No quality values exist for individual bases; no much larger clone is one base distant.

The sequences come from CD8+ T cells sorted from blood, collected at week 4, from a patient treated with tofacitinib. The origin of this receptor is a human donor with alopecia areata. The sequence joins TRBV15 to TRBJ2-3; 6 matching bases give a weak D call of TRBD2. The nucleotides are TGTGCCACCAGCAGTCCCGGGACTAGCACAGATACGCAGTATTTT. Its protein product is CATSSPGTSTDTQYF.